This TCR beta chain originates from a study of CD8 T cells in Susac syndrome. Overall study findings and caveats: The relatively small number of individuals in the TCR sequencing and HLA analysis was acknowledged by the study.

The CDR3 has 18 residues. V was pared by 0 bases and J by 7 bases, with 12 bases of the junction left unmatched. Germline CDR1 is KGHSH and CDR2 is LQKENI. As to this clonotype: Its antigen is not known.

Reverse transcription used about 0.5 to 1 ug RNA and random hexamers. An immunoSEQ multiplex PCR amplified TCR beta CDR3 over 54 Vbeta and 13 Jbeta. TCRdb redid the calling of the immunoSEQ multiplex PCR reads with MiXCR, one entry per CDR3 protein. The sample yields 120,000 to 150,000 distinct CDR3 sequences, 90% to 95% seen once. The study used treatment-naive patients who had stable or active relapsing-remitting disease as multiple sclerosis controls. It was negative isolation that provided the CD8+ and CD4+ T cells, whereas TEMRA cells were enriched by FACS. The receptor was isolated from a human donor with multiple sclerosis. The rearrangement joins TRBV18 to TRBJ2-1, with 10 bases identical to TRBD2. Sequencing was performed on CD4+ T cells from PBMCs. This CDR3 is CASSPPATSGALRNEQFF. CDR3 DNA: TGTGCCAGCTCACCACCGGCTACTAGCGGGGCCCTTCGTAATGAGCAGTTCTTC.